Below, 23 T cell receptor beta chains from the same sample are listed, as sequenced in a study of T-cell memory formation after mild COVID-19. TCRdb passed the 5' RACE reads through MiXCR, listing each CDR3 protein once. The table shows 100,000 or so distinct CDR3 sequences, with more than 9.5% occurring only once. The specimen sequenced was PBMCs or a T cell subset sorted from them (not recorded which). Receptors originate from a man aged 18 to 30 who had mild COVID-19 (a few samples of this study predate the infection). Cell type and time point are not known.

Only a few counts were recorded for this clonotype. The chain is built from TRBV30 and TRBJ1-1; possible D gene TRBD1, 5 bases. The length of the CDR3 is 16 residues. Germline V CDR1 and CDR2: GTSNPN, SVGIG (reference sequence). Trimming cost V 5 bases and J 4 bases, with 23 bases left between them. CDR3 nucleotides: TGTGCCTGGGGGACGGGTCAATCCTCTTTTACCACTGAAGCTTTCTTT. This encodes CAWGTGQSSFTTEAFF.

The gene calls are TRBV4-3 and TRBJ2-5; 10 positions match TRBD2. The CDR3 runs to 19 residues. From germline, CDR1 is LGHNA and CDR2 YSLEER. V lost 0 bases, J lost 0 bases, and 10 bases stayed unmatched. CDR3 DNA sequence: TGCGCCAGCAGCCAAGATTGGGTGTCTAGCGGGAGTTACCAAGAGACCCAGTACTTC. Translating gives CASSQDWVSSGSYQETQYF.

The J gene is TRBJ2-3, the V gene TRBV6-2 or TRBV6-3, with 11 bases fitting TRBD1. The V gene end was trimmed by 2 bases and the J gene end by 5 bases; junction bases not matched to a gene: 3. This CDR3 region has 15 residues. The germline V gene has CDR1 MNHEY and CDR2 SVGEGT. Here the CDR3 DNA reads TGTGCCAGCAGTTACGGACAGGGGGCCAAAGATACGCAGTATTTT. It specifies CASSYGQGAKDTQYF.

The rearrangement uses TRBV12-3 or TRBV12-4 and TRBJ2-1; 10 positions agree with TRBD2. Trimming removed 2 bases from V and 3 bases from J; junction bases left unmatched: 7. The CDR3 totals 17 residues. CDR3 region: CASSLWRLAGYYNEQFF. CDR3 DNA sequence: TGTGCCAGCAGTTTATGGAGACTAGCGGGCTACTACAATGAGCAGTTCTTC.

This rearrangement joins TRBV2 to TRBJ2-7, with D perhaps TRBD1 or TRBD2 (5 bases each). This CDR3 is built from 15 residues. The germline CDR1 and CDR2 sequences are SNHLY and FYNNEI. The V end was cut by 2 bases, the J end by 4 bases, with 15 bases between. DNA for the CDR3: TGTGCCAGCAGTGAAATGACGTGGGGGTTGTACGAGCAGTACGTC. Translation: CASSEMTWGLYEQYV.

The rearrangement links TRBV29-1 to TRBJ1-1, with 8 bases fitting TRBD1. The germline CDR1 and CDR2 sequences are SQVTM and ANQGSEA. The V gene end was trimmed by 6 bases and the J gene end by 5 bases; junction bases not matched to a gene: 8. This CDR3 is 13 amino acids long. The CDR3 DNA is TGCAGCGTGGTGACAGGGGCGGGAACTGAAGCTTTCTTT. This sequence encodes CSVVTGAGTEAFF.

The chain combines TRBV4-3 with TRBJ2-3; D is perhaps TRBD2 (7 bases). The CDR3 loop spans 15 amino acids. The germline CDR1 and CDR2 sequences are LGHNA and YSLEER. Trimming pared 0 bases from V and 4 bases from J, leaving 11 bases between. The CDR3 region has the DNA TGCGCCAGCAGCCAAGATAGGGAGGGGGCAGATACGCAGTATTTT. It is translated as CASSQDREGADTQYF.

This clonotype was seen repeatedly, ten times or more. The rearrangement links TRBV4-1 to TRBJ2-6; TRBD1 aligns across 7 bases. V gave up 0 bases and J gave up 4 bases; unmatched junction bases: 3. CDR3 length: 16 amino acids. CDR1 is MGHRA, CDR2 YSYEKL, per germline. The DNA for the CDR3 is TGCGCCAGCAGCCAAGAAGGGGGCGTAGGGGCCAACGTCCTGACTTTC. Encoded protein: CASSQEGGVGANVLTF.

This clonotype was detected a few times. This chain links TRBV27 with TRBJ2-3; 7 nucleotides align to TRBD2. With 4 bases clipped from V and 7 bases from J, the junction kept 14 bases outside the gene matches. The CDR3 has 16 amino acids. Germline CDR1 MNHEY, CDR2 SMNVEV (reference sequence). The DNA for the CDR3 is TGTGCCAGCAGTTCCTCTGGGCGGGGGAGCGCGTATACGCAGTATTTT. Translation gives CASSSSGRGSAYTQYF.

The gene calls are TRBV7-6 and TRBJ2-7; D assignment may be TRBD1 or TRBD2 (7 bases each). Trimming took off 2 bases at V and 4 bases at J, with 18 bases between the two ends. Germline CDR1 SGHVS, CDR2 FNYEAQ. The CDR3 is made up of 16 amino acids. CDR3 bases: TGTGCCAGCAGCTTACTTCAGGGGGGGACGGAGTACGAGCAGTACTTC. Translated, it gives CASSLLQGGTEYEQYF.

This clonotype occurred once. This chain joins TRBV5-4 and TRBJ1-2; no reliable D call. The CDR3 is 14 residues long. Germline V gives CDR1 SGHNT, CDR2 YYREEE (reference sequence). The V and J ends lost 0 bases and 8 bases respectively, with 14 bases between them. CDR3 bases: TGTGCCAGCAGCTTGGGCGCGTTACCTATGGGCTACACCTTC. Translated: CASSLGALPMGYTF.

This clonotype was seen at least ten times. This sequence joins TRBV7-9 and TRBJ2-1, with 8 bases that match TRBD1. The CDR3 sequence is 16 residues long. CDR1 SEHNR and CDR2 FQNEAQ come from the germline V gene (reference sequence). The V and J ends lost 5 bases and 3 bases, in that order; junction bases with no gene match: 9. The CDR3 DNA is TGTGCCAGCAGCCCCCGGACAGGGCATTACTACAATGAGCAGTTCTTC. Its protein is CASSPRTGHYYNEQFF. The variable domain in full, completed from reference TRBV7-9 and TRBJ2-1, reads DTGVSQNPRHKITKRGQNVTFRCDPISEHNRLYWYRQTLGQGPEFLTYFQNEAQLEKSRLLSDRFSAERPKGSFSTLEIQRTEQGDSAMYLCASSPRTGHYYNEQFFGPGTRLTVL.

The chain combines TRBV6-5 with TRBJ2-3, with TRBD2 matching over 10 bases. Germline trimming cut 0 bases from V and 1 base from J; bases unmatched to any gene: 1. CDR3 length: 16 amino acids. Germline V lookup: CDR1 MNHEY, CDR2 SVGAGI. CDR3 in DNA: TGTGCCAGCAGTTACTCAAGCGGGGGGGGCACAGATACGCAGTATTTT. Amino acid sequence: CASSYSSGGGTDTQYF.

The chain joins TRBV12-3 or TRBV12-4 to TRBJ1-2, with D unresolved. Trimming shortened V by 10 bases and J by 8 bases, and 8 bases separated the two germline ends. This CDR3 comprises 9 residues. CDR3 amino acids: CAINTGYTF. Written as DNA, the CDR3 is TGTGCCATCAACACGGGCTACACCTTC.

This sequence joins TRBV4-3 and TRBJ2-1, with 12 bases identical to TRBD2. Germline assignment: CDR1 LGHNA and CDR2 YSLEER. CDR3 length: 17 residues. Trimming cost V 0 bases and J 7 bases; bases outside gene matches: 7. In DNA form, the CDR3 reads TGCGCCAGCAGCCAAGAGTGGCTAGCGGGGGGGCCGAATGAGCAGTTCTTC. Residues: CASSQEWLAGGPNEQFF.

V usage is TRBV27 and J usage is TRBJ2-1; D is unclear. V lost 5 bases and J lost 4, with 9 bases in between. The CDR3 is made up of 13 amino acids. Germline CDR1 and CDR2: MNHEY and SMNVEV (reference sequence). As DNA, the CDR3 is TGTGCCAGCAGTCCCGACACATACAATGAGCAGTTCTTC. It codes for CASSPDTYNEQFF.

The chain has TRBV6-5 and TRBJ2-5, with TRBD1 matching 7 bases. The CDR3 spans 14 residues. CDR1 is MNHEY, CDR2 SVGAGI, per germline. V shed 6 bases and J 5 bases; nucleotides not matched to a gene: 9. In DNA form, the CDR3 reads TGTGCCAGCAGGCGACAGGGAATCGGGGAGACCCAGTACTTC. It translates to CASRRQGIGETQYF.

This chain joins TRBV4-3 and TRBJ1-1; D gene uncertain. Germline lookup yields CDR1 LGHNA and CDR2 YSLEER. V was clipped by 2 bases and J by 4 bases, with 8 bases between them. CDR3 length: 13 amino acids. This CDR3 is CASSQLGVTEAFF. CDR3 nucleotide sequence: TGCGCCAGCAGCCAATTAGGAGTCACTGAAGCTTTCTTT.

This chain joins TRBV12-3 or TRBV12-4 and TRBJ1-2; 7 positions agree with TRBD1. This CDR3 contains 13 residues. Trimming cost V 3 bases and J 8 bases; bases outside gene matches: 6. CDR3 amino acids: CASSFRDSAGYTF. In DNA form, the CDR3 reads TGTGCCAGCAGTTTCCGGGACAGTGCGGGCTACACCTTC.

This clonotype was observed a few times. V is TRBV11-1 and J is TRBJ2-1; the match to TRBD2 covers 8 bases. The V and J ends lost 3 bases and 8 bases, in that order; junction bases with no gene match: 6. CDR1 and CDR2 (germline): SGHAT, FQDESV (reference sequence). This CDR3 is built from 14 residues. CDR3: CASSFRGGLDEQFF. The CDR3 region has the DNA TGTGCCAGCAGCTTTCGGGGGGGCCTTGATGAGCAGTTCTTC.

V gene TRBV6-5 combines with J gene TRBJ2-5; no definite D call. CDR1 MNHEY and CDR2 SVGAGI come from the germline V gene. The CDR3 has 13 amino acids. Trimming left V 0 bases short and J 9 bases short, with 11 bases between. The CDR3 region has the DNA TGTGCCAGCAGTTACTCATCTCTCTCCGCCCAGTACTTC. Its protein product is CASSYSSLSAQYF.

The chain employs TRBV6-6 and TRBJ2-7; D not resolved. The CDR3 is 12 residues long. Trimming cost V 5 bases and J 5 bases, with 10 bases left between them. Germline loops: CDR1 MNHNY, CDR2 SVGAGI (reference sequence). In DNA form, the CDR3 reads TGTGCCAGCAGTGGCAGTCCGGACGAGCAGTACGTC. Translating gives CASSGSPDEQYV.

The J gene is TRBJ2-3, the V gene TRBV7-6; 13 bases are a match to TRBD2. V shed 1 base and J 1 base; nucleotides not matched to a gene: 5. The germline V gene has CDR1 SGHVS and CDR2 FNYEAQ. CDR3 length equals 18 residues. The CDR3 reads CASSLGFGLAGGTDTQYF. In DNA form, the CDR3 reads TGTGCCAGCAGCTTAGGGTTCGGACTAGCGGGGGGCACAGATACGCAGTATTTT.